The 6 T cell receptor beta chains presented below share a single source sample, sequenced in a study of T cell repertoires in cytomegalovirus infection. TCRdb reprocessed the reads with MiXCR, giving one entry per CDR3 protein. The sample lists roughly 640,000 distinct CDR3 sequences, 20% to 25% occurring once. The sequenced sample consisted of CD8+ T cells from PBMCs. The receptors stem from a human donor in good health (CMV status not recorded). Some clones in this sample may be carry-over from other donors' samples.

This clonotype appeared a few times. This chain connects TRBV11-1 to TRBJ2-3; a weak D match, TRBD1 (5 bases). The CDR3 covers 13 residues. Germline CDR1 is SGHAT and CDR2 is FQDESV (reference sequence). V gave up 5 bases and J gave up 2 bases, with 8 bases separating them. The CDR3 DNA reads TGTGCCAGCAGCAAACAGGTCACAGATACGCAGTATTTT. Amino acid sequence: CASSKQVTDTQYF.

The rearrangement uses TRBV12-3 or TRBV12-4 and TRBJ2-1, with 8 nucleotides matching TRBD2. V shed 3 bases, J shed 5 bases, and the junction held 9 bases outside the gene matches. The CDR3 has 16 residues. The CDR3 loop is CASSFATGGADNEQFF. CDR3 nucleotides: TGTGCCAGCAGTTTTGCAACCGGGGGGGCTGACAATGAGCAGTTCTTC.

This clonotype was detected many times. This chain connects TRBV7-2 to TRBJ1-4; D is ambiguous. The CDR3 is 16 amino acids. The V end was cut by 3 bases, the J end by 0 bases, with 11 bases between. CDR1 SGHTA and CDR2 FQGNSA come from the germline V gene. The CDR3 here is CASSFRSGPTNEKLFF. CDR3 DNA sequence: TGTGCCAGCAGCTTTCGATCAGGCCCAACTAATGAAAAACTGTTTTTT.

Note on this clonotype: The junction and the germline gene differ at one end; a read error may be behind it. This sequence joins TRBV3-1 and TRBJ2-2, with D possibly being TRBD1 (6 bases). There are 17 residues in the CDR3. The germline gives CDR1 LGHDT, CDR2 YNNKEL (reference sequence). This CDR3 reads CASSQGHRVAYTRELFF. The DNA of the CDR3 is TGTGCCAGCAGCCAGGGACACAGGGTTGCGTACACCAGGGAGCTGTTTTTT.

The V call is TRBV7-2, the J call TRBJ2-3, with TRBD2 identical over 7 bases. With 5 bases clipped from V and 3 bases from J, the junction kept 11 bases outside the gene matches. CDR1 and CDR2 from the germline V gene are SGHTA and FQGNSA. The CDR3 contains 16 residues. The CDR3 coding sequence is TGTGCCAGCAGCAGGAAGGCCGGGGGGAGGACAGATACGCAGTATTTT. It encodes CASSRKAGGRTDTQYF.

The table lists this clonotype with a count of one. This CDR3 is CSVEGGQGETQYF. In nucleotides, the CDR3 is TGCAGCGTTGAGGGGGGACAGGGAGAGACCCAGTACTTC. The chain has TRBV29-1 and TRBJ2-5; 9 positions match TRBD1. In germline, CDR1 is SQVTM, CDR2 ANQGSEA. The ends lost 3 bases at V and 4 bases at J; junction bases unmatched: 3. The CDR3 is made up of 13 amino acids.